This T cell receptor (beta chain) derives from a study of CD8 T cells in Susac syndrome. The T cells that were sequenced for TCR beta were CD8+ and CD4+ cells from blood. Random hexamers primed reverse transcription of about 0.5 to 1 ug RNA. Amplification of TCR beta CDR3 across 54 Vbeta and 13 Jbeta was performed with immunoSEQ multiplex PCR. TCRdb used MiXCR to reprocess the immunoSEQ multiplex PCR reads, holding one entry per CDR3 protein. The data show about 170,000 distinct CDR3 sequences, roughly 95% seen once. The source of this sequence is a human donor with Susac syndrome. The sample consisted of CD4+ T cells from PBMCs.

CDR3 sequence: CASSQSDSSEQFF. The CDR3 DNA follows: TGTGCCAGCTCACAGAGCGATTCTAGTGAGCAGTTCTTC. This chain connects TRBV18 to TRBJ2-1; D call uncertain. The V gene's germline CDR1 is KGHSH and CDR2 LQKENI. CDR3 length: 13 residues. Trimming removed 4 bases at V and 9 bases at J, with 13 bases between.